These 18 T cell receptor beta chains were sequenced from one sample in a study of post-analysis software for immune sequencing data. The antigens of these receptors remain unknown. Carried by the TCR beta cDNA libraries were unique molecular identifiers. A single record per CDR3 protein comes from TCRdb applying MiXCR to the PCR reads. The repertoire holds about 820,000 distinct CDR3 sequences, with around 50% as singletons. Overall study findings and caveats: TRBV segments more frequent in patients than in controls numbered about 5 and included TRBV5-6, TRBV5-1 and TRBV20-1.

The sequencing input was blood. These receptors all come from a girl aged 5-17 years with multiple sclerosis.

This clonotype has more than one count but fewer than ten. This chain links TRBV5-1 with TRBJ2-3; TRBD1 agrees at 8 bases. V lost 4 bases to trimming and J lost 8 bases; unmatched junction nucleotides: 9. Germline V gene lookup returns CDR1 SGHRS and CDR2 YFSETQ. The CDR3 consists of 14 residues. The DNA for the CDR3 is TGCGCCAGCAGCGCCAGGGGGCCCCCGGGTACGCAGTATTTT. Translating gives CASSARGPPGTQYF.

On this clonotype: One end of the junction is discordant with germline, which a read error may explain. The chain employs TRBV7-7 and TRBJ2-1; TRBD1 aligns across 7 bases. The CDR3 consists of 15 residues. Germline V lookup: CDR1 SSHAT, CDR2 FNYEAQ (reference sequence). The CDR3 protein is CASSLDSLGGGEQFF. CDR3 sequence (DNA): TGTGCTAGCAGCTTAGATAGCCTAGGGGGCGGTGAGCAGTTCTTC.

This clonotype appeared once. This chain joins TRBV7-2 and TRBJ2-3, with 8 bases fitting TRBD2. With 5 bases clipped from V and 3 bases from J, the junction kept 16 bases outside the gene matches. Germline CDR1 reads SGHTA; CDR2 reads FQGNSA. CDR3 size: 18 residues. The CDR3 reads CASSPQGGGTHWTDTQYF. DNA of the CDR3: TGTGCCAGCAGCCCCCAGGGCGGGGGGACCCACTGGACAGATACGCAGTATTTT.

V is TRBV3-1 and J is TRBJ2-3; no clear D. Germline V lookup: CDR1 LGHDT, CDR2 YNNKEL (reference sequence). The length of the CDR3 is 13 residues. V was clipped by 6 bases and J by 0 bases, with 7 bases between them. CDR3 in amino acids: CASRKHSTDTQYF. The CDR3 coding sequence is TGTGCCAGCAGAAAACACAGCACAGATACGCAGTATTTT.

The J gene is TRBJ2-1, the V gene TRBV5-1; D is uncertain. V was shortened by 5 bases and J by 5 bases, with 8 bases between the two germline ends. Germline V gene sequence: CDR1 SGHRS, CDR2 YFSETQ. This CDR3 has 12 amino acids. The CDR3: CASSSTHNEQFF. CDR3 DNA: TGCGCCAGCAGTTCCACCCACAATGAGCAGTTCTTC.

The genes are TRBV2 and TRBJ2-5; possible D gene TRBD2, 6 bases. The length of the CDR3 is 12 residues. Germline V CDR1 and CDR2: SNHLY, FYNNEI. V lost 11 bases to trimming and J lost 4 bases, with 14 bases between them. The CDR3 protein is CAGGIGGETQYF. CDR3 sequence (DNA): TGTGCCGGCGGGATTGGGGGAGAGACCCAGTACTTC.

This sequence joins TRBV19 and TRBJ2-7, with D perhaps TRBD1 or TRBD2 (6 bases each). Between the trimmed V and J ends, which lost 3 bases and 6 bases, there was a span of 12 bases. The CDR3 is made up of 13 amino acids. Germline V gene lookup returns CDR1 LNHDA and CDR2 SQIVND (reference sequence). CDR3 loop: CASSIKGGREQYF. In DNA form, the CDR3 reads TGTGCCAGTAGTATTAAAGGGGGGCGCGAGCAGTACTTC.

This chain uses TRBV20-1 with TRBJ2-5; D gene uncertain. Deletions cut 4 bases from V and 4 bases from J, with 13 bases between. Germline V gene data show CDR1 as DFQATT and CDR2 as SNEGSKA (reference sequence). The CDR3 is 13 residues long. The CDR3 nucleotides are TGCAGTGCTAAGGTATCCCCCGGAGAGACCCAGTACTTC. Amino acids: CSAKVSPGETQYF.

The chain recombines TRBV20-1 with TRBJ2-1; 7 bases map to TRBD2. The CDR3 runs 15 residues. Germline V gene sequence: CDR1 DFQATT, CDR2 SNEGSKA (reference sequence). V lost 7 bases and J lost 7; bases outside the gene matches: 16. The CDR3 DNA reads TGCAGTGTCCCCCACGGGGGAGGAGCGGGGAATGAGCAGTTCTTC. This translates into CSVPHGGGAGNEQFF.

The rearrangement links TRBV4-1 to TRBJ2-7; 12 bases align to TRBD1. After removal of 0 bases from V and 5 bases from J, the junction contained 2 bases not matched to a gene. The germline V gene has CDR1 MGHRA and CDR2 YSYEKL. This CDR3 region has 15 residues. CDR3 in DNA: TGCGCCAGCAGCCAAGATGGGACAGGGGGCGACGAGCAGTACTTC. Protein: CASSQDGTGGDEQYF.

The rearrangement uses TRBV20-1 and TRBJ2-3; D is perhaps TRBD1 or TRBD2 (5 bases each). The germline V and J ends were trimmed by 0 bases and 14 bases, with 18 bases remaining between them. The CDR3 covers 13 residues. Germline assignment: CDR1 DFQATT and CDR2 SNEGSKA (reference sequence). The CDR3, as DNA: TGCAGTGCTAGAGACAGGGAAGACGCTAGCCGGTATTTT. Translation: CSARDREDASRYF.

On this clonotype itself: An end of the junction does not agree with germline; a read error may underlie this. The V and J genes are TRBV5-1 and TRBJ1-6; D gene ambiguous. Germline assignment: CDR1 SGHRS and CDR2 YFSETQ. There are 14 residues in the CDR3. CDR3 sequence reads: CASNFGESNSLLHF. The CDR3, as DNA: TGCGCCAGCAACTTTGGGGAAAGTAATTCACTCCTCCACTTT.

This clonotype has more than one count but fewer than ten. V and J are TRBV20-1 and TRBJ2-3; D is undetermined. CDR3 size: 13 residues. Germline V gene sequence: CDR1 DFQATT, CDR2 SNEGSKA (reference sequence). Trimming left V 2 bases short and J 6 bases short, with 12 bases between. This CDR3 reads CSARPRVTDTQYF. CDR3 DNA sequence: TGCAGTGCTAGACCTAGAGTAACGGATACGCAGTATTTT.

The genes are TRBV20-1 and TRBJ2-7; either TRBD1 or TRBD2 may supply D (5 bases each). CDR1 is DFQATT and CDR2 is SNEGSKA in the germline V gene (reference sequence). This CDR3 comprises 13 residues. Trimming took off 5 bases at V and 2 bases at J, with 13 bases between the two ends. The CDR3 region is CSAEGLAAYEQYF. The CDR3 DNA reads TGCAGTGCTGAGGGGCTAGCCGCCTACGAGCAGTACTTC.

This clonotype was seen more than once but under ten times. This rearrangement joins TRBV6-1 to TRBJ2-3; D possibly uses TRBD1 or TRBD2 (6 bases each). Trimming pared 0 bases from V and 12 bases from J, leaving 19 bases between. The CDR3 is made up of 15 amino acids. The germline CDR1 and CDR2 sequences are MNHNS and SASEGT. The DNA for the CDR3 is TGTGCCAGCAGTGAAGCGACGGGAGTCAGGGGTACTCAGTATTTT. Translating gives CASSEATGVRGTQYF.

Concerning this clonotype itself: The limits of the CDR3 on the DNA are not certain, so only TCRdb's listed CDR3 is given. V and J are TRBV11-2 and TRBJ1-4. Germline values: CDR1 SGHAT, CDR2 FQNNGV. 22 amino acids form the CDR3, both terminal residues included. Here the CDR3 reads CASSLQRGRTNEQFFGPEKLFF.

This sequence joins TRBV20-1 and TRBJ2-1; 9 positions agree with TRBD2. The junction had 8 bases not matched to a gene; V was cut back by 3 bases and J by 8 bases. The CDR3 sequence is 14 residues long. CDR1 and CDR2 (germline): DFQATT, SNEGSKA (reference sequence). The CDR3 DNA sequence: TGCAGTGCTAGTTTGGGCGGGAGGGCCTATGAGCAGTTCTTC. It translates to CSASLGGRAYEQFF.

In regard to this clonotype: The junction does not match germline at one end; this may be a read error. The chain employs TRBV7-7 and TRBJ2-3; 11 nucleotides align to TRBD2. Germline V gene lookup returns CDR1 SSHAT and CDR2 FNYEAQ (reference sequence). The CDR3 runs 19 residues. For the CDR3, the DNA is TGTGCTAGCAGCTTAGAGGGGAGCGGGACTAGCGGACCCACAGATACGCAGTATTTT. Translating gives CASSLEGSGTSGPTDTQYF.